The 17 T cell receptor beta chains below come from one sample, sequenced in a study of breast tumors, draining lymph nodes, adjacent tissues. Samples came from axillary lymph nodes draining the breast cancer. TCRdb re-derived calls from the multiplex PCR reads in MiXCR, one entry per CDR3 protein. The table has 290,000 or so distinct CDR3 sequences, around 31% seen once. The sample comprised axillary lymph node tissue. The receptors were gathered from a female donor with breast cancer. Some clones in this sample may be carry-over from other donors' samples.

This clonotype appeared once. This chain uses TRBV7-3 with TRBJ2-3, with D unclear. The CDR3 spans 12 residues. The V gene's germline CDR1 is SGHTA and CDR2 FQGTGA. V lost 5 bases and J lost 11, with 14 bases in between. DNA of the CDR3: TGTGCCAGCAGCCTCGACTCCAATGAGCAGTATTTT. Translated, it gives CASSLDSNEQYF.

This clonotype was counted ten times or more. V gene TRBV20-1 combines with J gene TRBJ2-3; TRBD2 matches 11 bases. Germline V lookup: CDR1 DFQATT, CDR2 SNEGSKA (reference sequence). V was pared by 3 bases and J by 4 bases, with 3 bases of the junction left unmatched. The CDR3 is 14 residues long. This CDR3 is CSASSGRASDTQYF. CDR3 in DNA: TGCAGTGCTAGTAGCGGGAGGGCCTCAGATACGCAGTATTTT.

This clonotype was picked up one time. This rearrangement joins TRBV10-3 to TRBJ1-6; D is unresolved. V was trimmed by 7 bases and J by 8 bases, leaving 12 bases between them. The CDR3 is 13 amino acids. From germline, CDR1 is ENHRY and CDR2 SYGVKD. Here the CDR3 reads CAITRNPDSPLHF. CDR3 bases: TGTGCCATCACGCGCAACCCGGATTCACCCCTCCACTTT.

Comment on this clonotype: A much larger clone lies one base from this, so it may be a read error. The V and J genes are TRBV6-5 and TRBJ2-5; 9 bases are shared with TRBD2. Germline V lookup: CDR1 MNHEY, CDR2 SVGAGI. The CDR3 runs 16 residues. The DNA of the CDR3 is TGTGCCAGCAGGGTAGGACTAGCGAAGATCCAAGAGGCCCAGTACTTC. Amino acids: CASRVGLAKIQEAQYF.

To note about this clonotype: The conserved final phenylalanine or tryptophan is absent from the CDR3, which likely points to a read error. The V gene is TRBV20-1, the J gene TRBJ1-4; possible D gene TRBD1, 6 bases. The CDR3 is 13 amino acids. Germline loops: CDR1 DFQATT, CDR2 SNEGSKA (reference sequence). As DNA, the CDR3 is TGCAGTGCTAGCCCGGCAGGGGATGAAACACTGTTTGTT. Translating gives CSASPAGDETLFV.

Ten or more counts support this clonotype. The V gene is TRBV24-1, the J gene TRBJ2-3; 8 bases line up with TRBD2. Germline V CDR1 and CDR2: KGHDR, SFDVKD. The CDR3 is made up of 16 amino acids. The trim removed 5 bases at V and 3 bases at J, leaving 9 bases unmatched. Here the CDR3 DNA reads TGTGCCACCAGTGCTTCCAGCGGGAGTAAGACAGATACGCAGTATTTT. Residues: CATSASSGSKTDTQYF.

The V gene is TRBV20-1, the J gene TRBJ2-3, with 10 bases matching TRBD1. Germline assignment: CDR1 DFQATT and CDR2 SNEGSKA (reference sequence). The CDR3 runs 15 residues. V dropped 0 bases and J dropped 6; count of bases not matched to a gene: 6. For the CDR3, the DNA is TGCAGTGCTAGAGAAGCGGGACAGGGGAGGGATACGCAGTATTTT. Translated: CSAREAGQGRDTQYF.

Many counts were recorded for this clonotype. The genes are TRBV20-1 and TRBJ1-3, with D hard to call. Germline V lookup: CDR1 DFQATT, CDR2 SNEGSKA (reference sequence). V lost 5 bases to trimming and J lost 2 bases, with 10 bases between them. This CDR3 spans 13 amino acids. CDR3 protein: CSAYWDPGNTIYF. CDR3 coding DNA: TGCAGTGCTTACTGGGATCCTGGAAACACCATATATTTT.

At least ten counts were recorded for this clonotype. The V call is TRBV9, the J call TRBJ2-7, with D possibly matching TRBD1 (6 bases). The germline CDR1 and CDR2 sequences are SGDLS and YYNGEE. V was clipped by 0 bases and J by 2 bases, with 15 bases between them. This CDR3 has 16 residues. This CDR3 is CASSVAEGVPPYEQYF. CDR3 DNA sequence: TGTGCCAGCAGCGTAGCTGAGGGGGTACCGCCCTACGAGCAGTACTTC.

The CDR3 loop reads CASFEGQDNEKLFF. The CDR3 coding sequence is TGTGCCAGTTTCGAGGGACAGGACAATGAAAAACTGTTTTTT. V is TRBV28 and J is TRBJ1-4, with 8 bases that match TRBD1. The CDR3 runs 14 residues. Germline trimming cut 9 bases from V and 5 bases from J; bases unmatched to any gene: 8. Germline CDR1 MDHEN, CDR2 SYDVKM.

There are many counts of this clonotype. The chain has TRBV20-1 and TRBJ2-7; 8 bases line up with TRBD1. The V gene's germline CDR1 is DFQATT and CDR2 SNEGSKA (reference sequence). The trim removed 6 bases at V and 3 bases at J, leaving 10 bases unmatched. The CDR3 loop spans 14 amino acids. In nucleotides, the CDR3 is TGCAGTGCCCCGGACAGGGAAACCGACTACGAGCAGTACTTC. Translating gives CSAPDRETDYEQYF.

The CDR3 spells CATSVTSGVPPEETQYF. The CDR3 DNA is TGTGCCACCAGTGTTACTAGCGGGGTCCCTCCAGAAGAGACCCAGTACTTC. The V and J genes are TRBV24-1 and TRBJ2-5, with 10 bases that match TRBD2. V lost 5 bases and J lost 3; bases outside the gene matches: 11. The CDR3 loop spans 17 amino acids. Germline CDR1 reads KGHDR; CDR2 reads SFDVKD.

In its sample, this clonotype was seen many times. The chain carries TRBV6-1 and TRBJ2-5; a possible D gene is TRBD1 (6 bases). CDR3 length: 14 residues. The V gene's germline CDR1 is MNHNS and CDR2 SASEGT. V lost 8 bases and J lost 4, with 17 bases in between. CDR3 sequence (DNA): TGTGCCAGCTTCACAGTAGGGGGTCGAGAGACCCAGTACTTC. Protein product: CASFTVGGRETQYF.

Concerning this clonotype itself: The junction and the germline gene differ at one end; a read error may be behind it. The V gene is TRBV25-1, the J gene TRBJ1-2, with a weak D call TRBD1 (5 bases). Germline lookup yields CDR1 MGHDK and CDR2 SYGVNS. This CDR3 is 15 amino acids long. The CDR3: CASSVILEGTQCYPF. The CDR3 nucleotides read TGTGCCAGCAGTGTTATTTTAGAGGGGACGCAATGCTACCCCTTC.

This clonotype was detected ten times or more. The chain links TRBV24-1 to TRBJ1-2; D not resolved. Per germline, CDR1 KGHDR and CDR2 SFDVKD. The CDR3 extends over 12 amino acids. Trimming removed 1 base from V and 5 bases from J, with 4 bases in between. CDR3 region: CATSDFKYGYTF. CDR3 bases: TGTGCCACCAGTGATTTCAAGTATGGCTACACCTTC.

Many counts were recorded for this clonotype. This sequence joins TRBV10-2 and TRBJ2-1; D remains ambiguous. The germline V and J ends were trimmed by 6 bases and 9 bases, with 21 bases remaining between them. CDR1 is WSHSY, CDR2 SAAADI, per germline. CDR3 length: 15 amino acids. In DNA, the CDR3 is TGCGCCAGCAGGGTAACTCCTGGCTTGAGTCGTGAGCAGTTCTTC. It codes for CASRVTPGLSREQFF.

On this clonotype: A much larger clone differs from this one at a single base, so this may be a read error. The chain has TRBV20-1 and TRBJ2-7; 10 bases agree with TRBD2. Per germline, CDR1 DFQATT and CDR2 SNEGSKA (reference sequence). V lost 2 bases to trimming and J lost 9 bases; unmatched junction nucleotides: 7. This CDR3 is 13 amino acids long. Here the CDR3 reads CSARLAGDGAQYF. The CDR3 DNA is TGCAGTGCTAGACTAGCGGGAGACGGGGCGCAGTACTTC.